Below, one TCR beta chain is given with its context. Its recognized antigen is unknown. Per-base quality was not reported, and no clone a single base away is much larger than it. The data stem from a study of T cell repertoires in aging, cancer and after chemotherapy (dated by TCRdb to between 2019 and 2020). Turning to the overall study: The donors fell into six age groups ranging from 30 or younger to 70 or older, and each group had at least three individuals. Millions of TCR reads were contained in the full dataset. A cohort of under 250 cancer patients (approximately 90 with hematological and approximately 120 with solid cancers) was assembled, and approximately 99 healthy donors were included as a reference group. Control TCR repertoires from healthy donors were recorded over several months to years, and clear clonal overlap was observed across re-sampling. Peripheral blood TCR beta repertoires from healthy donors and cancer patients were profiled to examine immunoaging and T cell reconstitution after chemotherapy.

What the study reported, not specific to this receptor: The authors noted that the repertoire data do not allow conclusions about immunological memory after chemotherapy. In both cancer cohorts, the median generation probability rose over the chemotherapy interval, which suggests that the repertoire was reconstituted through rebound thymic output. In healthy donors, the decline in TCR diversity with age was mainly explained by loss of richness, whereas in cancer patients loss of evenness was also found to contribute. Untreated patients with hematological or solid cancers showed significantly lower blood TCR diversity and higher clonality than age-matched healthy donors.

TCR beta rearrangements were amplified from genomic DNA isolated from peripheral blood, not from sorted cells or RNA. CDR1 is given as SGHDN and CDR2 as FVKESK, both from the germline V gene. V gives up 0 bases and J gives up 3 bases, and the segment between their germline ends measures 18 bases. There are 17 amino acids in the CDR3, from cysteine to phenylalanine inclusive. Only the CDR3 region is kept as DNA, spanning 51 bases read in frame from base 1. Rearranged TRB sequences spanning V, D and J segments were amplified in a multiplex touch-down PCR with a mixed TRB-A/B primer pool. Illumina adapters and sample indices were added to the amplicons in two consecutive PCR reactions performed with Phusion HS II polymerase. Amplicons were gel-purified with the NucleoSpin Gel and PCR Clean-up kit, then checked with Qubit and an Agilent 2100 Bioanalyzer. Sequencing of the libraries was done on an Illumina MiSeq with paired-end, single-indexed 600-cycle runs. Per the original workflow: MiXCR versions 2.12 and 3.0.5 were used to process TRB sequences. Each unique CDR3 nucleotide sequence counted as one clone, and only productive sequences with at least two reads were retained. The repertoire metrics were Shannon diversity, evenness, clonality (calculated as one minus evenness), and diversity profiles parameterized by alpha from 0 to 5. The IGoR algorithm was used to calculate generation probabilities of clones in the paired pre- and post-chemotherapy samples. Clones were called with MiXCR by TCRdb after fastp trimmed the public reads at Q25, and only in-frame beta chains were retained. All rows with the same CDR3 protein become a single entry with the most common DNA and genes. In this record, the V and J calls reflect TCRdb's handling and not the investigators' own analysis. Recorded for this sample are over 8,000 distinct CDR3 sequences; 30% to 40% of them occurred a single time. Around 3.8% of the sample is in the top ten clones.

The sequence links TRBV14 to TRBJ2-7, with the D gene uncertain. This TCR was sampled from a human donor in good health. Input material: blood. The DNA sequence is as follows: TGTGCCAGCAGCCAAGATGTTTCCCCCGGGTTTAGCTACGAGCAGTACTTC. It translates to CASSQDVSPGFSYEQYF.